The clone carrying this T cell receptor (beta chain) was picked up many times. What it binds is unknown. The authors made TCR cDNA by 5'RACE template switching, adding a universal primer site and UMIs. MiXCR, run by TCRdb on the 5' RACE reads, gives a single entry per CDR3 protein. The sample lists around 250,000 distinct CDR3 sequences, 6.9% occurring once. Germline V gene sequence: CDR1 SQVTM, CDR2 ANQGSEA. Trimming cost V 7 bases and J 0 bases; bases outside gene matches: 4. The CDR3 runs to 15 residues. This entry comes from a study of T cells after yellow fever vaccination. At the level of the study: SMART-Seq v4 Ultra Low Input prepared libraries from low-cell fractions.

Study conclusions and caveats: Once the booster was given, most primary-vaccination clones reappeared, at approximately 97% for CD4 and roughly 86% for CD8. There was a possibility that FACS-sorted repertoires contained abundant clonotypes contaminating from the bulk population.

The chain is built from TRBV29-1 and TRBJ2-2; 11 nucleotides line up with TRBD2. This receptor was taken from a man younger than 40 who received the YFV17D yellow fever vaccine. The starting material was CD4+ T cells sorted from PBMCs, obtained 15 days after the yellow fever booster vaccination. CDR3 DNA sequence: TGCAGCGCCGGGACTAGCGGTGCGAACACCGGGGAGCTGTTTTTT. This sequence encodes CSAGTSGANTGELFF.